Following are 31 T cell receptor beta chains from one sample sequenced in a study of radiation and T cells in renal cell carcinoma. Time point of the sample: baseline pretreatment blood. Stated treatment: 15 Gy SBRT to primary tumor, nephrectomy 4 weeks later. Measured with immunoSEQ multiplex PCR; TCRdb has only the in-frame clones, and not every one. The table includes 150,000 or so clones, 88% detected once. The starting material was blood, obtained from a patient whose treatment included radiotherapy and nephrectomy. The receptors were sampled from a woman in her 70s with renal cell carcinoma.

The rearrangement uses TRBV5-1 and TRBJ1-4; unclear D gene. The CDR3 has 16 residues. V was shortened by 0 bases and J by 5 bases, with 14 bases between the two germline ends. CDR1 and CDR2 (germline): SGHRS, YFSETQ. The CDR3 sequence is CASSLGVQANNEKLFF. The CDR3 nucleotides read TGCGCCAGCAGCTTGGGAGTTCAGGCCAACAATGAAAAACTGTTTTTT.

J is TRBJ1-1 and V is TRBV4-1; TRBD1 matches 12 bases. CDR1 is MGHRA, CDR2 YSYEKL, per germline. The V and J ends lost 4 bases and 4 bases, in that order; junction bases with no gene match: 10. The CDR3 has 17 residues. The CDR3 DNA sequence: TGCGCCAGCAGCCCAACCGGGACAGGGGGCCATAGCACTGAAGCTTTCTTT. The encoded protein is CASSPTGTGGHSTEAFF.

The genes are TRBV29-1 and TRBJ1-2; D not resolved. The CDR3 length is 10 residues. The germline V and J ends were trimmed by 7 bases and 2 bases, with 5 bases remaining between them. The V gene's germline CDR1 is SQVTM and CDR2 ANQGSEA. CDR3 region: CSALNYGYTF. The CDR3 DNA sequence: TGCAGCGCGCTGAACTATGGCTACACCTTC.

V gene TRBV4-3 combines with J gene TRBJ2-3; D could derive from TRBD1 or TRBD2 (6 bases each). Germline V CDR1 and CDR2: LGHNA, YSLEER. This CDR3 spans 16 amino acids. The V gene lost 1 base and the J gene lost 2 bases, with 13 bases spanning the gap. In DNA form, the CDR3 reads TGCGCCAGCAGCCAAGGGGGGCGGGGAAACACAGATACGCAGTATTTT. Translation gives CASSQGGRGNTDTQYF.

The V and J genes are TRBV5-1 and TRBJ2-2, with TRBD2 identical over 8 bases. CDR1 SGHRS and CDR2 YFSETQ come from the germline V gene. Losses at the gene ends were 0 bases for V and 6 bases for J; bases not matched to a gene: 10. CDR3 length: 17 residues. CDR3 residues: CASSLAVPSGGAGELFF. In nucleotides, the CDR3 is TGCGCCAGCAGCTTGGCGGTCCCCTCCGGGGGGGCCGGGGAGCTGTTTTTT.

The chain is built from TRBV7-2 and TRBJ1-1; TRBD1 aligns across 8 bases. The CDR3 contains 15 residues. With V trimmed by 5 bases and J by 3 bases, 8 bases remained unmatched. Germline CDR1 and CDR2: SGHTA and FQGNSA. Here the CDR3 DNA reads TGTGCCAGCAGCACCCGACAGGGGACCTACACTGAAGCTTTCTTT. It encodes CASSTRQGTYTEAFF.

This sequence joins TRBV7-9 and TRBJ2-1; 8 bases agree with TRBD1. The V gene end was trimmed by 3 bases and the J gene end by 10 bases; junction bases not matched to a gene: 8. The CDR3 sequence is 14 residues long. Germline assignment: CDR1 SEHNR and CDR2 FQNEAQ (reference sequence). The DNA for the CDR3 is TGTGCCAGCAGCTTCTATCAGGGGGCATCGGAGCAGTTCTTC. Translated, it gives CASSFYQGASEQFF.

The chain joins TRBV9 to TRBJ2-7; D may be TRBD1 (6 bases). Trimming took 3 bases from V and 2 from J, leaving 6 bases between them. The CDR3 covers 12 residues. CDR1 and CDR2 from the germline V gene are SGDLS and YYNGEE. The CDR3 protein is CASSGDTYEQYF. Here the CDR3 DNA reads TGTGCCAGCAGCGGGGACACCTACGAGCAGTACTTC.

The V gene is TRBV19, the J gene TRBJ1-1; D unresolved. CDR1 and CDR2 from the germline V gene are LNHDA and SQIVND (reference sequence). V was trimmed by 1 base and J by 1 base, leaving 10 bases between them. CDR3 length: 15 residues. The CDR3 sequence is CASSIGAGSNTEAFF. DNA for the CDR3: TGTGCCAGTAGTATAGGGGCAGGCTCGAACACTGAAGCTTTCTTT.

The V and J genes are TRBV5-6 and TRBJ2-3; TRBD2 matches 8 bases. The germline V gene encodes CDR1 SGHDT and CDR2 YYEEEE. The junction had 2 bases not matched to a gene; V was cut back by 3 bases and J by 5 bases. The CDR3 spans 13 residues. For the CDR3, the DNA is TGTGCCAGCAGCTCCGCGGGAGGAGATACGCAGTATTTT. It yields the protein CASSSAGGDTQYF.

The chain couples TRBV4-2 to TRBJ1-2; no clear D. The V and J ends lost 3 bases and 1 base respectively, with 15 bases between them. The CDR3 is 16 amino acids. Germline V gene sequence: CDR1 LGHNA, CDR2 YNFKEQ. Here the CDR3 reads CASSQPEAANNYGYTF. For the CDR3, the DNA is TGTGCCAGCAGCCAGCCCGAGGCAGCAAATAACTATGGCTACACCTTC.

The chain joins TRBV18 to TRBJ2-3; D gene uncertain. The germline V gene has CDR1 KGHSH and CDR2 LQKENI. Trimming took 1 base from V and 2 from J, leaving 4 bases between them. The CDR3 covers 13 residues. The CDR3 sequence is CASSPRTTDTQYF. CDR3 bases: TGTGCCAGCTCACCACGAACCACAGATACGCAGTATTTT.

The rearrangement uses TRBV29-1 and TRBJ1-2; D remains ambiguous. The ends were cut back, 3 bases at V and 8 bases at J, with 4 bases in the middle. This CDR3 has 9 amino acids. CDR1 and CDR2 (germline): SQVTM, ANQGSEA. CDR3: CSVEPGYTF. CDR3 in DNA: TGCAGCGTTGAGCCAGGCTACACCTTC. The full variable domain, rest sourced from reference TRBV29-1 and TRBJ1-2, is SAVISQKPSRDICQRGTSLTIQCQVDSQVTMMFWYRQQPGQSLTLIATANQGSEATYESGFVIDKFPISRPNLTFSTLTVSNMSPEDSSIYLCSVEPGYTFGSGTRLTVV.

This chain uses TRBV6-1 with TRBJ2-1; no reliable D call. CDR3 length equals 12 residues. Germline loops: CDR1 MNHNS, CDR2 SASEGT. V shed 2 bases and J shed 10 bases, with 9 bases lying between them. CDR3 residues: CASSESGREQFF. The CDR3 DNA follows: TGTGCCAGCAGTGAATCGGGCAGAGAGCAGTTCTTC.

This sequence joins TRBV9 and TRBJ1-2; TRBD1 matches at 7 bases. Germline V gene sequence: CDR1 SGDLS, CDR2 YYNGEE. V lost 2 bases to trimming and J lost 5 bases; unmatched junction nucleotides: 6. The CDR3 extends over 14 amino acids. The CDR3 is CASSVGQEGYGYTF. The CDR3 bases are TGTGCCAGCAGCGTTGGACAGGAAGGGTATGGCTACACCTTC.

This clone has a handful of counts. The V gene is TRBV30, the J gene TRBJ1-1; possibly TRBD1 for D (6 bases). The ends were cut back, 0 bases at V and 1 base at J, with 9 bases in the middle. This CDR3 contains 14 residues. Germline values: CDR1 GTSNPN, CDR2 SVGIG (reference sequence). CDR3 in DNA: TGTGCCTGGAGTGTACTCAGGGGGAACACTGAAGCTTTCTTT. Its protein product is CAWSVLRGNTEAFF.

The rearrangement uses TRBV27 and TRBJ2-5, with 7 bases matching TRBD2. J lost 1 base, V lost 4 bases, and 6 bases had no gene match. The germline CDR1 and CDR2 sequences are MNHEY and SMNVEV (reference sequence). The CDR3 covers 15 residues. CDR3 loop: CASSSLGGGQETQYF. The CDR3, as DNA: TGTGCCAGCAGTTCCTTGGGGGGGGGCCAAGAGACCCAGTACTTC.

This clone was recorded only once. One end of the junction varies from germline; a read error may be responsible. The genes are TRBV18 and TRBJ2-3; D is unclear. Germline CDR1 is KGHSH and CDR2 is LQKENI. This CDR3 spans 13 amino acids. The DNA for the CDR3 is TGTGCCAGCTCCCCACAAGTGACAGATACGCAGTATTTT. This sequence encodes CASSPQVTDTQYF.

This clone was seen once. The chain employs TRBV5-1 and TRBJ2-7, with D possibly TRBD1 on 5 matching bases. Per germline, CDR1 SGHRS and CDR2 YFSETQ. V was pared by 3 bases and J by 6 bases, with 16 bases between. The CDR3 runs to 14 residues. The CDR3 here is CASSSGFARAEQYF. The CDR3 DNA reads TGCGCCAGCAGCTCAGGTTTCGCCAGGGCCGAGCAGTACTTC.

The V gene is TRBV7-2, the J gene TRBJ2-3, with a weak D call TRBD2 (6 bases). V dropped 1 base and J dropped 4 bases, with 12 bases sitting between them. This CDR3 spans 15 amino acids. The germline V gene has CDR1 SGHTA and CDR2 FQGNSA. The chain's CDR3 is CASSLGLANADTQYF. In DNA, the CDR3 is TGTGCCAGCAGCTTAGGTCTAGCGAATGCAGATACGCAGTATTTT.

This chain joins TRBV5-1 and TRBJ1-2; no clear D gene. The length of the CDR3 is 12 residues. Per the germline V gene, CDR1 is SGHRS and CDR2 is YFSETQ. V dropped 2 bases and J dropped 8 bases, with 10 bases sitting between them. CDR3 coding DNA: TGCGCCAGCAGCTTAGGGAAACAGGGCTACACCTTC. It codes for CASSLGKQGYTF.

The chain joins TRBV7-2 to TRBJ1-5; tentatively, D is TRBD1 (5 bases). Looked up from germline, CDR1 is SGHTA and CDR2 is FQGNSA. The CDR3 has 15 amino acids. The V end was cut by 1 base, the J end by 1 base, with 8 bases between. The CDR3: CASSLVWGSNQPQHF. The CDR3 DNA follows: TGTGCCAGCAGCTTAGTTTGGGGGAGCAATCAGCCCCAGCATTTT.

CDR3 nucleotide sequence: TGTGCCAGCAGCTCCCGGACTAAGGATAATTCACCCCTCCACTTT. This encodes CASSSRTKDNSPLHF. The chain recombines TRBV9 with TRBJ1-6; no clear D gene. This CDR3 contains 15 residues. Germline V gene sequence: CDR1 SGDLS, CDR2 YYNGEE. Trimming pared 4 bases from V and 5 bases from J, leaving 13 bases between.

This clone was counted only a few times. The rearrangement uses TRBV28 and TRBJ1-6; TRBD1 might be the D (6 bases). V lost 8 bases to trimming and J lost 8 bases, with 19 bases between them. The CDR3 has 15 residues. Germline CDR1 reads MDHEN; CDR2 reads SYDVKM. In nucleotides, the CDR3 is TGTGCCAGCGCCCCCCTTACAGGGCGTCATTCACCCCTCCACTTT. Protein sequence: CASAPLTGRHSPLHF.

The rearrangement uses TRBV6-5 and TRBJ2-7; D gene uncertain. Trimming took off 4 bases at V and 0 bases at J, with 7 bases between the two ends. The germline gives CDR1 MNHEY, CDR2 SVGAGI. This CDR3 contains 13 residues. In nucleotides, the CDR3 is TGTGCCAGCAGTTTCCAGGACTCCTACGAGCAGTACTTC. Amino acid sequence: CASSFQDSYEQYF.

This rearrangement joins TRBV30 to TRBJ1-3; the D is unclear. This CDR3 contains 13 residues. Trimming stripped 3 bases from V and 0 bases from J, with 6 bases between. Germline lookup yields CDR1 GTSNPN and CDR2 SVGIG (reference sequence). The CDR3 nucleotides are TGTGCCTGGAGACAGCGCTCTGGAAACACCATATATTTT. Protein product: CAWRQRSGNTIYF.

The chain carries TRBV16 and TRBJ2-3; maybe TRBD1 (5 bases). V was trimmed by 1 base and J by 4 bases, leaving 15 bases between them. The V gene's germline CDR1 is KGHSY and CDR2 FQNENV. CDR3 length equals 16 residues. The CDR3 region has the DNA TGTGCCAGCAGCCAATACCCCCCTTCAGGGCCAGATACGCAGTATTTT. The encoded protein is CASSQYPPSGPDTQYF.

The genes are TRBV7-9 and TRBJ1-6, with D possibly matching TRBD1 (5 bases). The germline V gene has CDR1 SEHNR and CDR2 FQNEAQ (reference sequence). The V end was cut by 5 bases, the J end by 3 bases, with 14 bases between. This CDR3 has 16 residues. The CDR3 here is CASSPAGTDYNSPLHF. The CDR3 DNA reads TGTGCCAGCAGCCCTGCCGGGACGGACTATAATTCACCCCTCCACTTT. Supplemented by reference TRBV7-9 and TRBJ1-6, the full variable domain reads DTGVSQNPRHKITKRGQNVTFRCDPISEHNRLYWYRQTLGQGPEFLTYFQNEAQLEKSRLLSDRFSAERPKGSFSTLEIQRTEQGDSAMYLCASSPAGTDYNSPLHFGNGTRLTVT.

This clone occurred once. The chain joins TRBV19 to TRBJ1-2, with 9 positions matching TRBD1. V shed 5 bases, J shed 0 bases, and the junction held 4 bases outside the gene matches. The CDR3 has 15 amino acids. CDR1 and CDR2 from the germline V gene are LNHDA and SQIVND (reference sequence). The CDR3 region is CASSPRDRANYGYTF. CDR3 DNA: TGTGCCAGTAGTCCGCGGGACAGGGCTAACTATGGCTACACCTTC. Complete variable domain (other parts from reference TRBV19 and TRBJ1-2): DGGITQSPKYLFRKEGQNVTLSCEQNLNHDAMYWYRQDPGQGLRLIYYSQIVNDFQKGDIAEGYSVSREKKESFPLTVTSAQKNPTAFYLCASSPRDRANYGYTFGSGTRLTVV.

The rearrangement joins TRBV6-1 to TRBJ1-6; 8 bases align to TRBD1. CDR1 is MNHNS and CDR2 is SASEGT in the germline V gene. The CDR3 runs 16 residues. With V trimmed by 2 bases and J by 2 bases, 2 bases remained unmatched. The CDR3 bases are TGTGCCAGCAGTGAACAACAGGGGGCCTATAATTCACCCCTCCACTTT. Its translation: CASSEQQGAYNSPLHF.

This clone was observed a single time. The V gene is TRBV6-1, the J gene TRBJ1-1; D gene unclear. Trimming cost V 4 bases and J 4 bases, with 10 bases left between them. Germline CDR1 MNHNS, CDR2 SASEGT. The CDR3 is made up of 13 amino acids. The CDR3 here is CASSVFKFTEAFF. The DNA for the CDR3 is TGTGCCAGCAGTGTGTTTAAATTCACTGAAGCTTTCTTT.